This is a list of T cell receptor beta chains from one sample in a study of shared clonotypes between healthy human individuals. Profiling relied on immunoSEQ multiplex PCR, and the TCRdb table lists in-frame clones only, not all of them. Here the sample spans a few hundred thousand clones, around 97% being singletons. Sequencing was performed on naive CD4+ T cells sorted from blood. The receptors shown here come from a young woman in good health. CDR3s include the opening cysteine and the closing phenylalanine or tryptophan. A D gene is named only where the DNA matches it firmly. Rows give clone size only sometimes, using once, few, many, or a class for an expanded clone.

size,J,D,V,CDR3,DNA
.,TRBJ1-1,TRBD1,TRBV30,CAWSTPRDRNWSNTEAFF,TGTGCCTGGAGTACCCCACGGGACAGAAACTGGTCTAACACTGAAGCTTTCTTT
.,TRBJ1-5,.,TRBV4-1,CASSWSLISGQPQHF,TGCGCCAGCAGCTGGAGCCTCATTAGCGGTCAGCCCCAGCATTTT
once,TRBJ2-7,.,TRBV27,CASSGGRRGISYEQYF,TGTGCCAGCAGTGGGGGTCGGCGAGGGATCTCCTACGAGCAGTACTTC
.,TRBJ2-7,TRBD2,TRBV7-3,CASSLQTSGIDEQYF,TGTGCCAGCAGCTTACAGACTAGCGGGATAGACGAGCAGTACTTC
once,TRBJ2-7,TRBD2,TRBV28,CASSTSGRGLYEQYF,TGTGCCAGCAGCACCAGCGGGAGGGGATTGTACGAGCAGTACTTC
.,TRBJ2-7,.,TRBV4-1,CASSRGLGGDEQYF,TGCGCCAGCAGCCGAGGACTAGGGGGAGACGAGCAGTACTTC
.,TRBJ1-2,.,TRBV28,CASSSQTSGYTF,TGTGCCAGCAGTTCCCAAACCTCTGGCTACACCTTC
.,TRBJ1-5,.,TRBV19,CASSVLGDSNQPQHF,TGTGCCAGTAGTGTACTGGGAGATAGCAATCAGCCCCAGCATTTT
.,TRBJ2-3,TRBD1,TRBV11-2,CASSSRTGETDTQYF,TGTGCCAGCAGCTCTAGGACAGGGGAGACAGATACGCAGTATTTT
.,TRBJ2-7,.,TRBV4-1,CASSDPLAGNYEQYF,TGCGCCAGCAGTGACCCCCTGGCGGGAAACTACGAGCAGTACTTC
.,TRBJ2-7,.,TRBV6-4,CASSGGGFSSYEQYF,TGTGCCAGCAGTGGCGGGGGCTTTAGCTCCTACGAGCAGTACTTC
.,TRBJ2-3,.,TRBV10-3,CAISSYPTGTDTQYF,TGTGCCATCAGTTCCTACCCGACGGGAACAGATACGCAGTATTTT
.,TRBJ2-1,TRBD1,TRBV4-1,CASSQVGRGPNNEQFF,TGCGCCAGCAGCCAAGTTGGCAGGGGGCCCAACAATGAGCAGTTCTTC
.,TRBJ1-5,TRBD1,TRBV5-8,CASSSGQGGYSNQPQHF,TGTGCCAGCAGCTCAGGACAGGGTGGGTATAGCAATCAGCCCCAGCATTTT
.,TRBJ1-4,.,TRBV28,CASSFSGTEQEKLFF,TGTGCCAGCAGTTTTTCAGGTACTGAACAAGAAAAACTGTTTTTT
.,TRBJ2-3,TRBD2,TRBV10-2,CASSGKGYSGSLTDTQYF,TGCGCCAGCAGTGGAAAAGGGTATAGCGGGAGTCTCACAGATACGCAGTATTTT
.,TRBJ2-3,.,TRBV15,CATSSAITWGTQYF,TGTGCCACCAGCAGCGCAATAACTTGGGGGACGCAGTATTTT
.,TRBJ2-1,TRBD2,TRBV15,CATSRGASGSYNEQFF,TGTGCCACCAGCAGAGGTGCTAGCGGGAGTTATAATGAGCAGTTCTTC
.,TRBJ1-1,.,TRBV28,CASKMRWNTEAFF,TGTGCCAGCAAGATGAGGTGGAACACTGAAGCTTTCTTT
.,TRBJ1-2,.,TRBV10-3,CAISESQNGYTF,TGTGCCATCAGTGAGTCGCAGAATGGCTACACCTTC
once,TRBJ2-6,.,TRBV18,CASSLMGGSSGANVLTF,TGTGCCAGCTCACTCATGGGTGGGAGCTCTGGGGCCAACGTCCTGACTTTC
.,TRBJ2-7,TRBD1,TRBV19,CASNAGTETYEQYF,TGTGCCAGTAATGCCGGGACAGAAACCTACGAGCAGTACTTC
.,TRBJ1-2,.,TRBV18,CASSPNGATNYGYTF,TGTGCCAGCTCACCAAATGGAGCTACTAACTATGGCTACACCTTC
.,TRBJ2-2,TRBD2,TRBV11-3,CASSPRGALAGPNTGELFF,TGTGCCAGCAGCCCCCGAGGGGCTCTAGCGGGACCGAACACCGGGGAGCTGTTTTTT
.,TRBJ1-3,TRBD1,TRBV27,CASRFPGGPSGNTIYF,TGTGCCAGCAGATTTCCAGGGGGACCTTCTGGAAACACCATATATTTT
.,TRBJ1-1,.,TRBV6-1,CASSERNTEAFF,TGTGCCAGCAGTGAAAGGAACACTGAAGCTTTCTTT
.,TRBJ1-5,.,TRBV28,CASSKGDGSNQPQHF,TGTGCCAGCAGCAAAGGGGACGGAAGCAATCAGCCCCAGCATTTT
.,TRBJ2-3,TRBD2,TRBV19,CASSTLADLTDTQYF,TGTGCCAGTAGTACCCTAGCGGATCTCACAGATACGCAGTATTTT
.,TRBJ1-1,.,TRBV11-2,CASSPGRVSNTEAFF,TGTGCCAGCAGCCCCGGGAGGGTCTCGAACACTGAAGCTTTCTTT
.,TRBJ2-7,.,TRBV6-1,CASTTSVGSYEQYF,TGTGCCAGCACCACGTCGGTGGGCTCCTACGAGCAGTACTTC
.,TRBJ2-7,TRBD1,TRBV28,CASSLYRAGGRDEQYF,TGTGCCAGCAGTTTGTACAGGGCAGGGGGTAGAGACGAGCAGTACTTC
.,TRBJ2-5,.,TRBV5-1,CASSLGQFETQYF,TGCGCCAGCAGCCTAGGACAGTTCGAGACCCAGTACTTC
.,TRBJ2-2,.,TRBV4-1,CASRDIGGGSTGELFF,TGCGCCAGCAGGGATATAGGGGGGGGGAGCACCGGGGAGCTGTTTTTT
.,TRBJ1-1,.,TRBV7-9,CASSRDLVNTEAFF,TGTGCCAGCAGCCGAGATCTGGTGAACACTGAAGCTTTCTTT
.,TRBJ1-4,TRBD1,TRBV30,CAWNHMTGSQKLFF,TGTGCCTGGAATCACATGACAGGGTCCCAAAAACTGTTTTTT
.,TRBJ2-5,.,TRBV18,CASSPPVLETQYF,TGTGCCAGCTCACCACCTGTGCTCGAGACCCAGTACTTC
.,TRBJ1-1,.,TRBV11-3,CASSRTVNTEAFF,TGTGCCAGCAGCCGAACAGTGAACACTGAAGCTTTCTTT
.,TRBJ2-7,.,TRBV29-1,CSVEAGAYEQYF,TGCAGCGTTGAGGCAGGAGCCTACGAGCAGTACTTC
.,TRBJ2-1,.,TRBV19,CASSIAADYLPDNEQFF,TGTGCCAGTAGTATAGCAGCGGACTACCTACCTGACAATGAGCAGTTCTTC
.,TRBJ1-2,TRBD1,TRBV28,CASSRDRGAGYTF,TGTGCCAGCAGCAGGGACAGGGGGGCTGGCTACACCTTC
.,TRBJ1-1,TRBD1,TRBV10-1,CASESVRGRYEGQRAFF,TGCGCCAGCGAAAGCGTCAGGGGGCGCTATGAAGGGCAGCGAGCTTTCTTT